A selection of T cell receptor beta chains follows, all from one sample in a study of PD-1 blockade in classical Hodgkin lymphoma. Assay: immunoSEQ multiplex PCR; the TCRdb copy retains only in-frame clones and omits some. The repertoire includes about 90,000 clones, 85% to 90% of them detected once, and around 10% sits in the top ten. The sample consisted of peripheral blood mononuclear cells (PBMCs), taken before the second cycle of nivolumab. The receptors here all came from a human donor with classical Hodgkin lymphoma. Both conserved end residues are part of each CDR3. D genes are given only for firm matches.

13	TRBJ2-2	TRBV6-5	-	TGTGCCAGCAGTTACCCTATCACCGGGGAGCTGTTTTTT	CASSYPITGELFF
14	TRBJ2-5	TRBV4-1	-	TGCGCCAGCAGCCAAAATCCCGGTTCGGAGACCCAGTACTTC	CASSQNPGSETQYF
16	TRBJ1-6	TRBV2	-	TGTGCCAGCAGTGAACAGGGGATCAAAGTGTATTCACCCCTCCACTTT	CASSEQGIKVYSPLHF
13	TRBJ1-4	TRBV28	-	TGTGCCAGCAGTTTGAACCAAGTGGAAAAACTGTTTTTT	CASSLNQVEKLFF
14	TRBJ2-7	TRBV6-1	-	TGTGCCAGCAGCCCAACGGGGGCGATCTACGAGCAGTACTTC	CASSPTGAIYEQYF
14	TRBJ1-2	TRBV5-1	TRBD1	TGCGCCAGCAGGGCGACAGGGGCCGACTATGGCTACACCTTC	CASRATGADYGYTF
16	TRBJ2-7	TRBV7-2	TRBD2	TGTGCCAGCAGCTCGCTTCTAGCGGGGGGTCGGTACGAGCAGTACTTC	CASSSLLAGGRYEQYF
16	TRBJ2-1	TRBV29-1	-	TGCAGCGCCAGGGGGGCAGAAGAGAAACTATACAATGAGCAGTTCTTC	CSARGAEEKLYNEQFF
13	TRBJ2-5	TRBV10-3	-	TGTGCCATCAGGACATCGGGAAAAGAGACCCAGTACTTC	CAIRTSGKETQYF
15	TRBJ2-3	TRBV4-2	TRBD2	TGTGCCAGCAGCCAAGAAGCGGGGGTCACAGATACGCAGTATTTT	CASSQEAGVTDTQYF
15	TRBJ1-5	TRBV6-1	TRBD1	TGTGCCAGCAGTGATCGGACAGGGGGGCCTCAGCCCCAGCATTTT	CASSDRTGGPQPQHF